This T cell receptor (beta chain) was found in a study of shared clonotypes between healthy human individuals. Whole-study findings and limits: Generally, naive subsets came out with larger estimated richness than memory subsets.

Caucasian adults living in Nashville, Tennessee, provided all samples. Comments on this clone: The antigen is unknown. Other nucleotide sequences from this sample produce the same CDR3.

Germline assignment: CDR1 SGHNT and CDR2 YYREEE (reference sequence). The CDR3 sequence is 12 residues long. The V gene lost 4 bases and the J gene lost 5 bases, with 9 bases spanning the gap. Sorted-subset replicate PCR reactions were performed with around 200 ng DNA, corresponding to tens of thousands of T cell genomes. Authors' processing steps: Filtering differed for immunoSEQ, which gave only junction sequences without quality scores. Here immunoSEQ multiplex PCR was the method, and the copy in TCRdb shows in-frame clones only, minus some. From that table come the V and J calls and clone size; the DNA was used to work out D and trimming. The sample gives millions of clones, 95% of which show up once; about 0.13% is in the top ten.

This TCR derives from a man aged 18 to 29 in good health. The rearrangement links TRBV5-4 to TRBJ2-5, with D unresolved. Sequencing was carried out using naive CD4+ T cells sorted from blood. The subset denotes: CD45RA+ positively selected. The CDR3 here is CASSRGLETQYF. The CDR3 coding sequence is TGTGCCAGCAGCCGCGGATTGGAGACCCAGTACTTC.